The 11 T cell receptor beta chains in this list originate from one sample, sequenced in a study of CD8 T cells in ankylosing spondylitis. MiXCR, applied by TCRdb to the 5' RACE reads, yields one record per CDR3 protein. Counted here are 150,000 to 200,000 distinct CDR3 sequences, approximately 10% occurring once; the ten biggest clones make up approximately 32%. Sequenced: blood, either unsorted or a sorted T cell fraction (not recorded which). Receptors originate from a male donor with ankylosing spondylitis or in good health (not recorded which).

This clonotype occurred many times. J is TRBJ1-4 and V is TRBV5-1; D remains ambiguous. Looked up from germline, CDR1 is SGHRS and CDR2 is YFSETQ. Deletions cut 0 bases from V and 4 bases from J, with 10 bases between. This CDR3 contains 15 residues. The CDR3 DNA sequence: TGCGCCAGCAGCTTGGACAGCAGCTTTAATGAAAAACTGTTTTTT. This sequence encodes CASSLDSSFNEKLFF.

This chain connects TRBV7-8 to TRBJ2-3; 9 nucleotides line up with TRBD2. The CDR3 extends over 16 amino acids. V was clipped by 6 bases and J by 4 bases; unmatched bases: 11. The germline V gene has CDR1 SGHVS and CDR2 FQNEAQ. For the CDR3, the DNA is TGTGCCAGCAGACGAACCGGGACTAGCAATTCAGATACGCAGTATTTT. As protein: CASRRTGTSNSDTQYF. Using reference TRBV7-8 and TRBJ2-3 for the parts outside the CDR3, the full variable domain is GAGVSQSPRYKVAKRGQDVALRCDPISGHVSLFWYQQALGQGPEFLTYFQNEAQLDKSGLPSDRFFAERPEGSVSTLKIQRTQQEDSAVYLCASRRTGTSNSDTQYFGPGTRLTVL.

This clonotype came up a few times. The chain is built from TRBV20-1 and TRBJ2-3; 8 bases match TRBD2. CDR1 DFQATT and CDR2 SNEGSKA come from the germline V gene (reference sequence). This CDR3 has 17 residues. V lost 0 bases to trimming and J lost 3 bases; unmatched junction nucleotides: 11. CDR3 nucleotide sequence: TGCAGTGCTAGAGATCTTGTAGGCGGGAGGAGTACAGATACGCAGTATTTT. This codes for CSARDLVGGRSTDTQYF.

V usage is TRBV5-1 and J usage is TRBJ1-3; no reliable D call. Trimming took off 0 bases at V and 1 base at J, with 17 bases between the two ends. The CDR3 length is 18 residues. Per germline, CDR1 SGHRS and CDR2 YFSETQ. This chain's CDR3 is CASSLDGNHPQSGNTIYF. In DNA, the CDR3 is TGCGCCAGCAGCTTGGACGGAAACCATCCCCAATCTGGAAACACCATATATTTT.

The chain is built from TRBV14 and TRBJ1-4; D is uncertain. The CDR3 runs to 13 residues. Between the trimmed V and J ends, which lost 4 bases and 7 bases, there was a span of 10 bases. The germline V gene encodes CDR1 SGHDN and CDR2 FVKESK. CDR3 in amino acids: CASSPEISEKLFF. The CDR3 nucleotides read TGTGCCAGCAGCCCGGAAATAAGTGAAAAACTGTTTTTT. The full variable domain, in which reference TRBV14 and TRBJ1-4 provide the parts outside the CDR3, is EAGVTQFPSHSVIEKGQTVTLRCDPISGHDNLYWYRRVMGKEIKFLLHFVKESKQDESGMPNNRFLAERTGGTYSTLKVQPAELEDSGVYFCASSPEISEKLFFGSGTQLSVL.

A note on this clonotype: A single base separates this from a much larger clone, so it may be a read error. J is TRBJ1-1 and V is TRBV7-6; D is unclear. Germline V CDR1 and CDR2: SGHVS, FNYEAQ. CDR3 length equals 15 residues. The CDR3 coding sequence is TGTGCCAGCAGCTTAGCGCCACAGCTGAACACTGAAGTTTTCTTT. It yields the protein CASSLAPQLNTEVFF.

This clonotype was counted ten times or more. This sequence joins TRBV20-1 and TRBJ2-1; D is uncertain. The CDR3 length is 17 residues. Looked up from germline, CDR1 is DFQATT and CDR2 is SNEGSKA (reference sequence). V was shortened by 0 bases and J by 0 bases, with 15 bases between the two germline ends. The CDR3: CSAREVGGRHSYNEQFF. The CDR3, as DNA: TGCAGTGCTAGAGAAGTAGGTGGCAGACACTCCTACAATGAGCAGTTCTTC.

In its sample, this clonotype was seen many times. The chain combines TRBV29-1 with TRBJ1-1, with D perhaps matching TRBD1 (5 bases). The CDR3 totals 15 residues. Trimming shortened V by 0 bases and J by 1 base, and 12 bases separated the two germline ends. Looked up from germline, CDR1 is SQVTM and CDR2 is ANQGSEA. The CDR3 loop reads CSVEDPGRWNTEAFF. Written as DNA, the CDR3 is TGCAGCGTTGAAGACCCGGGACGGTGGAACACTGAAGCTTTCTTT.

This rearrangement joins TRBV20-1 to TRBJ2-7; 10 bases match TRBD2. V lost 2 bases, J lost 2 bases, and 3 bases stayed unmatched. The CDR3 extends over 14 amino acids. Per germline, CDR1 DFQATT and CDR2 SNEGSKA (reference sequence). The CDR3 region is CSARSLAGAYEQYF. The CDR3 DNA reads TGCAGTGCTAGATCCCTAGCGGGAGCCTACGAGCAGTACTTC.

The chain links TRBV27 to TRBJ1-6, with D uncertain. The V end lost 3 bases, the J end lost 7 bases, and 13 bases lay between the germline ends. The CDR3 sequence is 15 residues long. The germline gives CDR1 MNHEY, CDR2 SMNVEV (reference sequence). The CDR3 region is CASSFTGDGNSPLHF. The CDR3 bases are TGTGCCAGCAGTTTTACCGGGGATGGCAATTCACCCCTCCACTTT.

V gene TRBV18 combines with J gene TRBJ2-1; D unclear. The CDR3 spans 15 residues. Trimming shortened V by 2 bases and J by 1 base, and 9 bases separated the two germline ends. Germline lookup yields CDR1 KGHSH and CDR2 LQKENI. CDR3 sequence (DNA): TGTGCCAGCTCACCAGCCCTTACATCCTACAATGAGCAGTTCTTC. Residues: CASSPALTSYNEQFF.